This T cell receptor beta chain is from a study of shared clonotypes between healthy human individuals. The study, taken as a whole, reports: For sorted subsets, rarefaction showed incomplete sequencing despite large depth.

Data came from immunoSEQ multiplex PCR; TCRdb stores just in-frame clones and leaves some out. The sample lists about 1 million clones, around four fifths occurring once. Per germline, CDR1 LNHDA and CDR2 SQIVND (reference sequence). This CDR3 is built from 15 residues. Trimming cost V 3 bases and J 6 bases; bases outside gene matches: 5. In regard to this clone: Antigen: not known.

The sequence came from a man between 18 and 29 years old in good health. The chain combines TRBV19 with TRBJ2-3; TRBD2 aligns across 11 bases. The sequenced material came from memory CD4+ T cells sorted from blood. Subset given: CD45RA-negative fraction. CDR3 sequence (DNA): TGTGCCAGTAGTATGCCTAGCGGGAGGAAGGATACGCAGTATTTT. Translating gives CASSMPSGRKDTQYF. The whole variable domain, filled in from reference TRBV19 and TRBJ2-3, reads DGGITQSPKYLFRKEGQNVTLSCEQNLNHDAMYWYRQDPGQGLRLIYYSQIVNDFQKGDIAEGYSVSREKKESFPLTVTSAQKNPTAFYLCASSMPSGRKDTQYFGPGTRLTVL.